These 23 T cell receptor beta chains came from one sample sequenced in a study of cytomegalovirus exposure and HLA in healthy donors (dated by TCRdb to 2016 to 2017). The library relied on the immunoSEQ multiplex PCR assay. A mixture of 60 forward primers for TCR Vbeta segments and 13 reverse primers for TCR Jbeta segments was used in the multiplex PCR. TCRdb obtained this table from immuneACCESS and retained in-frame rearrangements with V and J assigned. These tables miss some clones; where compared with another copy, unresolved V genes account for less than half of the shortfall, and the remainder is unexplained. The sample has over 100,000 clones on record, 63% of them singletons. The ten largest account for over 8% of the sample. Sequencing input: PBMCs. The receptors were sampled from a middle-aged man in good health and CMV-seropositive.

This chain connects TRBV30 to TRBJ2-1, with 7 bases aligning to TRBD2. This CDR3 is built from 13 residues. With V trimmed by 0 bases and J by 5 bases, 1 base remained unmatched. CDR1 and CDR2 from the germline V gene are GTSNPN and SVGIG (reference sequence). The CDR3, as DNA: TGTGCCTGGAGTGTGCGGGAGAACAATGAGCAGTTCTTC. Its translation is CAWSVRENNEQFF.

This clone came up a few times. The J gene is TRBJ2-6, the V gene TRBV9; tentative D call: TRBD1 (6 bases). The CDR3 runs 18 residues. Between the trimmed V and J ends, which lost 3 bases and 2 bases, there was a span of 18 bases. The germline V gene has CDR1 SGDLS and CDR2 YYNGEE. The CDR3 is CASSGEQGIGAGANVLTF. DNA for the CDR3: TGTGCCAGCAGCGGAGAACAGGGTATTGGCGCTGGGGCCAACGTCCTGACTTTC. Together with reference TRBV9 and TRBJ2-6, the CDR3 gives the full variable domain: DSGVTQTPKHLITATGQRVTLRCSPRSGDLSVYWYQQSLDQGLQFLIQYYNGEERAKGNILERFSAQQFPDLHSELNLSSLELGDSALYFCASSGEQGIGAGANVLTFGAGSRLTVL.

V gene TRBV30 combines with J gene TRBJ1-2, with a weak D call TRBD1 (5 bases). V was clipped by 3 bases and J by 3 bases, with 8 bases between them. Germline CDR1 and CDR2: GTSNPN and SVGIG (reference sequence). The CDR3 consists of 12 residues. The CDR3 spells CAWRGQYYGYTF. CDR3 coding DNA: TGTGCCTGGAGGGGGCAGTACTATGGCTACACCTTC.

In its sample, this clone was seen a few times. CDR3 residues: CASSPGTSGRSWGTDTQYF. The CDR3 region has the DNA TGTGCCAGCAGTCCCGGGACTAGCGGGAGGAGTTGGGGAACAGATACGCAGTATTTT. The chain carries TRBV28 and TRBJ2-3; TRBD2 matches at 15 bases. The CDR3 loop spans 19 amino acids. V was clipped by 5 bases and J by 3 bases; unmatched bases: 12. In germline, CDR1 is MDHEN, CDR2 SYDVKM.

This clone was observed a few times. This sequence joins TRBV5-1 and TRBJ2-7, with 11 bases lining up with TRBD2. The junction had 10 bases not matched to a gene; V was cut back by 7 bases and J by 1 base. CDR1 is SGHRS and CDR2 is YFSETQ in the germline V gene. This CDR3 comprises 16 residues. CDR3 protein: CASRGLAALGSYEQYF. The CDR3 DNA reads TGCGCCAGCCGGGGACTAGCGGCCTTGGGATCCTACGAGCAGTACTTC.

This clone was picked up one time. V gene TRBV18 combines with J gene TRBJ1-1; the D is unclear. Trimming removed 2 bases at V and 2 bases at J, with 12 bases between. The CDR3 runs to 15 residues. CDR1 and CDR2 from the germline V gene are KGHSH and LQKENI. For the CDR3, the DNA is TGTGCCAGCTCACCATCGACTATAAGAAACACTGAAGCTTTCTTT. Translating it yields CASSPSTIRNTEAFF.

The rearrangement uses TRBV7-8 and TRBJ2-7; D ambiguous. Trimming took 1 base from V and 4 from J, leaving 8 bases between them. The CDR3 has 13 amino acids. Germline V lookup: CDR1 SGHVS, CDR2 FQNEAQ. CDR3 amino acids: CASSLVTVYEQYF. The CDR3 DNA follows: TGTGCCAGCAGCTTAGTTACGGTGTACGAGCAGTACTTC.

The V call is TRBV14, the J call TRBJ2-3; TRBD2 matches at 8 bases. With V trimmed by 8 bases and J by 8 bases, 12 bases remained unmatched. Germline values: CDR1 SGHDN, CDR2 FVKESK. The CDR3 length is 14 residues. CDR3 sequence reads: CASSPGGVSGTQYF. The DNA of the CDR3 is TGTGCCAGCTCCCCGGGGGGGGTTAGTGGTACGCAGTATTTT.

The chain couples TRBV5-6 to TRBJ1-6; 8 bases line up with TRBD1. V lost 3 bases to trimming and J lost 7 bases; unmatched junction nucleotides: 3. Per germline, CDR1 SGHDT and CDR2 YYEEEE. The CDR3 sequence is 14 residues long. CDR3 sequence: CASSSRDRNSPLHF. The CDR3 coding sequence is TGTGCCAGCAGCTCCCGGGACAGGAATTCACCCCTCCACTTT.

This chain connects TRBV19 to TRBJ2-1, with D possibly being TRBD2 (6 bases). The V gene lost 3 bases and the J gene lost 0 bases, with 12 bases spanning the gap. The CDR3 is 16 amino acids. In germline, CDR1 is LNHDA, CDR2 SQIVND (reference sequence). DNA of the CDR3: TGTGCCAGTAGTATTGGCGGGGCTAGCTCCTACAATGAGCAGTTCTTC. Translation gives CASSIGGASSYNEQFF.

This clone occurred once. The V and J genes are TRBV7-2 and TRBJ1-6; D remains unclear. Trimming pared 5 bases from V and 9 bases from J, leaving 14 bases between. Looked up from germline, CDR1 is SGHTA and CDR2 is FQGNSA. This CDR3 is built from 14 residues. The CDR3 here is CASSAREAASPLHF. DNA of the CDR3: TGTGCCAGCAGCGCGAGGGAGGCGGCTTCACCCCTCCACTTT. The full variable domain, its missing parts supplied by reference TRBV7-2 and TRBJ1-6, is GAGVSQSPSNKVTEKGKDVELRCDPISGHTALYWYRQSLGQGLEFLIYFQGNSAPDKSGLPSDRFSAERTGGSVSTLTIQRTQQEDSAVYLCASSAREAASPLHFGNGTRLTVT.

V gene TRBV15 combines with J gene TRBJ1-1; 10 positions match TRBD1. The CDR3 spans 15 residues. In germline, CDR1 is LNHNV, CDR2 YYDKDF (reference sequence). The J segment lost 4 bases and the V segment lost 3 bases, leaving 5 bases of the junction unmatched. In DNA, the CDR3 is TGTGCCACCAGCAGGGGAGGGACAGGGGCCACTGAAGCTTTCTTT. Its protein is CATSRGGTGATEAFF.

This clone has only a few counts. The chain is built from TRBV19 and TRBJ2-7; 10 bases are shared with TRBD1. The germline V gene encodes CDR1 LNHDA and CDR2 SQIVND (reference sequence). V was clipped by 4 bases and J by 5 bases; unmatched bases: 8. There are 15 residues in the CDR3. In DNA form, the CDR3 reads TGTGCCAGTAGTACGGCCCGGGGACAGGGGCACGAGCAGTACTTC. Protein: CASSTARGQGHEQYF.

The chain links TRBV7-8 to TRBJ2-3; TRBD1 matches 7 bases. Germline trimming cut 3 bases from V and 1 base from J; bases unmatched to any gene: 13. The CDR3 spans 18 residues. The germline V gene encodes CDR1 SGHVS and CDR2 FQNEAQ. CDR3 DNA sequence: TGTGCCAGCAGCTTTAGTTGGTCAAAAGGGGGCGGCACAGATACGCAGTATTTT. Its protein is CASSFSWSKGGGTDTQYF.

The gene calls are TRBV4-1 and TRBJ2-2; D may be TRBD1 (5 bases). The V and J ends lost 7 bases and 4 bases respectively, with 13 bases between them. The CDR3 contains 14 residues. The germline CDR1 and CDR2 sequences are MGHRA and YSYEKL. As DNA, the CDR3 is TGCGCCAGCACCAGGGAACTTTCCACCGGGGAGCTGTTTTTT. It encodes CASTRELSTGELFF.

This clone was picked up a small number of times. This chain joins TRBV7-2 and TRBJ2-5; a possible D gene is TRBD2 (5 bases). The J call could be wrong; TRBJ2-7 is a better fit for the DNA end. This CDR3 has 16 residues. CDR1 SGHTA and CDR2 FQGNSA come from the germline V gene. The CDR3 DNA sequence: TGTGCCAGCAGCCTACAGTTAGGAGGAACGGGATACGAGCAGTACTTC. Its translation: CASSLQLGGTGYEQYF.

J is TRBJ1-6 and V is TRBV2, with 8 bases fitting TRBD1. This CDR3 is 15 amino acids long. V trimming: 6 bases; J trimming: 5 bases; junction bases outside the gene matches: 6. Germline V gives CDR1 SNHLY, CDR2 FYNNEI. Here the CDR3 DNA reads TGTGCCAGCAGGAACCCACAGGGGGATAATTCACCCCTCCACTTT. Amino acids: CASRNPQGDNSPLHF.

The chain is built from TRBV6-5 and TRBJ2-1; 9 bases agree with TRBD2. The CDR3 is 15 residues long. Trimming cost V 2 bases and J 10 bases; bases outside gene matches: 9. Germline V gene sequence: CDR1 MNHEY, CDR2 SVGAGI. CDR3 protein: CASSYEGGRVGEQFF. Here the CDR3 DNA reads TGTGCCAGCAGTTACGAGGGCGGGAGGGTCGGGGAGCAGTTCTTC.

The rearrangement uses TRBV7-3 and TRBJ1-5; maybe TRBD1 (5 bases). V lost 5 bases to trimming and J lost 5 bases, with 13 bases between them. Germline V CDR1 and CDR2: SGHTA, FQGTGA. The CDR3 loop spans 14 amino acids. The CDR3 DNA is TGTGCCAGCAGCACGGGGGAGAGGGATCAGCCCCAGCATTTT. This gives the protein CASSTGERDQPQHF.

The chain recombines TRBV9 with TRBJ2-2, with D hard to call. Germline lookup yields CDR1 SGDLS and CDR2 YYNGEE. Trimming cost V 7 bases and J 6 bases, with 19 bases left between them. CDR3 length: 15 residues. As DNA, the CDR3 is TGTGCCAGCTCCCGTAACCTACCCCAGGCCGGGGAGCTGTTTTTT. Translation: CASSRNLPQAGELFF.

V is TRBV18 and J is TRBJ2-7; the D gene is possibly TRBD1 (6 bases). The CDR3 covers 13 residues. Germline values: CDR1 KGHSH, CDR2 LQKENI. Trimming took off 6 bases at V and 3 bases at J, with 12 bases between the two ends. CDR3 sequence (DNA): TGTGCCAGCTCCGGGGACACAATCTACGAGCAGTACTTC. Its translation is CASSGDTIYEQYF.

This clone turned up a few times. The CDR3 DNA follows: TGTGCCAGCAGTAATTCCGGGACAGGCACAGATACGCAGTATTTT. This translates into CASSNSGTGTDTQYF. The chain joins TRBV2 to TRBJ2-3, with TRBD1 matching 7 bases. The CDR3 is 15 amino acids. Germline CDR1 SNHLY, CDR2 FYNNEI. V trimming: 5 bases; J trimming: 1 base; junction bases outside the gene matches: 6.

The V and J genes are TRBV7-8 and TRBJ2-3, with D tentatively TRBD2 (6 bases). Looked up from germline, CDR1 is SGHVS and CDR2 is FQNEAQ. The ends were cut back, 4 bases at V and 14 bases at J, with 19 bases in the middle. The CDR3 is 13 amino acids. The CDR3 reads CASSSPRRGIGYF. Written as DNA, the CDR3 is TGTGCCAGCAGCTCCCCTAGGCGGGGTATAGGGTATTTT. Using reference TRBV7-8 and TRBJ2-3 for the parts outside the CDR3, the full variable domain is GAGVSQSPRYKVAKRGQDVALRCDPISGHVSLFWYQQALGQGPEFLTYFQNEAQLDKSGLPSDRFFAERPEGSVSTLKIQRTQQEDSAVYLCASSSPRRGIGYFGPGTRLTVL.